Listed here are 28 T cell receptor beta chains from one sample, sequenced in a study of metastatic and nonmetastatic thyroid tumors (TCRdb year 2020). The library was generated by PCR. Reads for this sample came from an Illumina HiSeq 4000. The public sequencing data were trimmed at Q25 with fastp and processed into clonotypes with MiXCR by TCRdb, which kept only in-frame beta chains. A total of about 21,000 clones appear in this sample, approximately 20% of them only once. Together, the top ten hold approximately 21% of the sample. Before undergoing thyroid surgery, none of the patients had been given any kind of treatment. Sequencing was done on a sample of blood. These receptors were taken from a male donor with papillary thyroid cancer or a benign thyroid nodule (not recorded which). Some clones in this sample may be carry-over from other donors' samples.

This clone occurred many times. The rearrangement links TRBV7-3 to TRBJ1-3, with D unresolved. Between the trimmed V and J ends, which lost 7 bases and 1 base, there was a span of 11 bases. The germline V gene encodes CDR1 SGHTA and CDR2 FQGTGA. The CDR3 is 14 amino acids. CDR3 nucleotide sequence: TGTGCCAGCATCCCTGGAGGGTCTGGAAACACCATATATTTT. Amino acid sequence: CASIPGGSGNTIYF.

This clone was seen repeatedly, ten times or more. The V and J genes are TRBV28 and TRBJ1-1; D is ambiguous. Trimming took off 5 bases at V and 5 bases at J, with 15 bases between the two ends. The CDR3 loop spans 14 amino acids. The germline V gene has CDR1 MDHEN and CDR2 SYDVKM. In DNA form, the CDR3 reads TGTGCCAGCAGTACAGTCCGGGGTGGGACTGAAGCTTTCTTT. Its translation: CASSTVRGGTEAFF.

This clone was recorded at least ten times. The chain employs TRBV20-1 and TRBJ2-7, with 14 bases that match TRBD2. The germline V gene encodes CDR1 DFQATT and CDR2 SNEGSKA (reference sequence). The CDR3 contains 19 residues. Trimming removed 3 bases from V and 1 base from J; junction bases left unmatched: 14. CDR3 DNA: TGCAGTGCTAGTAAACCGGGACTAGCGGGAGAAAGTATATCCTACGAGCAGTACTTC. Protein sequence: CSASKPGLAGESISYEQYF.

This clone came up many times. V gene TRBV5-1 combines with J gene TRBJ2-1; TRBD1 matches at 11 bases. The CDR3 consists of 15 residues. Germline-derived CDR1 and CDR2 are SGHRS and YFSETQ. V was clipped by 2 bases and J by 8 bases; unmatched bases: 6. The CDR3 is CASSFGQGAGYEQFF. Written as DNA, the CDR3 is TGCGCCAGCAGCTTCGGACAGGGGGCTGGGTATGAGCAGTTCTTC.

Ten or more counts support this clone. The chain is built from TRBV2 and TRBJ1-2; no clear D. The CDR3 sequence is 17 residues long. Germline lookup yields CDR1 SNHLY and CDR2 FYNNEI. Trimming shortened V by 1 base and J by 1 base, and 16 bases separated the two germline ends. DNA for the CDR3: TGTGCCAGCAGTGAAGATAGGCTGACGGGCGATAACTATGGCTACACCTTC. It yields the protein CASSEDRLTGDNYGYTF.

This clone was picked up many times. Other DNA sequences of this sample code for an identical CDR3. V usage is TRBV11-1 and J usage is TRBJ2-3; 8 nucleotides line up with TRBD2. Germline V gene sequence: CDR1 SGHAT, CDR2 FQDESV (reference sequence). V dropped 3 bases and J dropped 0; count of bases not matched to a gene: 5. This CDR3 has 16 amino acids. CDR3 region: CASSLPGTRSTDTQYF. For the CDR3, the DNA is TGTGCCAGCAGCTTGCCCGGGACTAGGAGCACAGATACGCAGTATTTT.

The sample holds a few counts of this clone. Just one base apart from a much larger clone, this may be a read error. The rearrangement uses TRBV19 and TRBJ1-2, with 8 bases that match TRBD1. Germline CDR1 and CDR2: LNHDA and SQIVND (reference sequence). The CDR3 runs 15 residues. CDR3: CASSTLDRDSYVYTF. The CDR3 DNA reads as TGTGCCAGTAGTACCCTGGACAGGGACAGCTATGTCTACACCTTC.

This clone ranks as medium-sized. The chain carries TRBV6-2 or TRBV6-3 and TRBJ1-1, with unresolved D. The germline V gene encodes CDR1 MNHEY and CDR2 SVGEGT. Trimming removed 2 bases at V and 9 bases at J, with 7 bases between. The CDR3 runs 11 residues. The CDR3, as DNA: TGTGCCAGCAGTTACACGGACCAAGCTTTCTTT. Amino acids: CASSYTDQAFF.

This clone was recorded at least ten times. The chain employs TRBV15 and TRBJ2-1; D unclear. The germline V and J ends were trimmed by 5 bases and 8 bases, with 16 bases remaining between them. CDR3 length equals 14 residues. Germline lookup yields CDR1 LNHNV and CDR2 YYDKDF (reference sequence). CDR3 sequence (DNA): TGTGCCACCAGCTCCCGATTTGCGTACCATGAGCAGTTCTTC. It is translated as CATSSRFAYHEQFF.

This clone has ten or more counts. Additional DNA sequences in this sample encode the identical CDR3. V usage is TRBV5-1 and J usage is TRBJ1-2; maybe TRBD1 (6 bases). The CDR3 is 12 residues long. In germline, CDR1 is SGHRS, CDR2 YFSETQ. The V end lost 4 bases, the J end lost 7 bases, and 11 bases lay between the germline ends. In DNA, the CDR3 is TGCGCCAGCAGCGAAGGGGGTCGTGGCTACACCTTC. Translation: CASSEGGRGYTF.

This clone was detected only a few times. The gene calls are TRBV27 and TRBJ2-7; weak D call: TRBD1 (5 bases). The V gene lost 6 bases and the J gene lost 5 bases, with 17 bases spanning the gap. This CDR3 region has 14 residues. Germline V gives CDR1 MNHEY, CDR2 SMNVEV (reference sequence). The CDR3, as DNA: TGTGCCAGCAGCCCTTCCCCGACAGAAAACGAGCAGTACTTC. It is translated as CASSPSPTENEQYF.

There are many counts of this clone. J is TRBJ2-5 and V is TRBV5-1; D is possibly TRBD1 or TRBD2 (5 bases each). Trimming shortened V by 3 bases and J by 3 bases, and 9 bases separated the two germline ends. There are 13 residues in the CDR3. Germline V gene sequence: CDR1 SGHRS, CDR2 YFSETQ. The CDR3 DNA reads as TGCGCCAGCAGCTCCCAGGGAGAAGAGACCCAGTACTTC. It translates to CASSSQGEETQYF.

To note about this clone: Since a much larger clone is just one base distant, this may be a read error. V gene TRBV7-8 combines with J gene TRBJ2-5; D is unresolved. The V gene lost 7 bases and the J gene lost 7 bases, with 19 bases spanning the gap. Germline V CDR1 and CDR2: SGHVS, FQNEAQ. CDR3 length: 14 residues. DNA of the CDR3: TGTGCCAGCACCCTTATACCAGTCTTTGGGACCCAGTACTTC. It is translated as CASTLIPVFGTQYF. The full variable domain, in which reference TRBV7-8 and TRBJ2-5 provide the parts outside the CDR3, is GAGVSQSPRYKVAKRGQDVALRCDPISGHVSLFWYQQALGQGPEFLTYFQNEAQLDKSGLPSDRFFAERPEGSVSTLKIQRTQQEDSAVYLCASTLIPVFGTQYFGPGTRLLVL.

This clone appeared a single time. J is TRBJ2-1 and V is TRBV7-2; D is perhaps TRBD1 (5 bases). Germline CDR1 SGHTA, CDR2 FQGNSA. The CDR3 sequence is 14 residues long. V dropped 5 bases and J dropped 10 bases, with 18 bases sitting between them. CDR3 in amino acids: CASSPVGPDREQFF. The CDR3 nucleotides read TGTGCCAGCAGCCCCGTAGGGCCTGACAGAGAGCAGTTCTTC.

This chain uses TRBV28 with TRBJ2-5, with D uncertain. The V end lost 8 bases, the J end lost 4 bases, and 8 bases lay between the germline ends. The length of the CDR3 is 11 residues. Germline V lookup: CDR1 MDHEN, CDR2 SYDVKM. The chain's CDR3 is CASWQLETQYF. In DNA form, the CDR3 reads TGTGCCAGCTGGCAGTTAGAGACCCAGTACTTC.

This clone was found many times. The chain couples TRBV10-3 to TRBJ1-5, with no clear D. This CDR3 region has 15 residues. Deletions cut 1 base from V and 3 bases from J, with 10 bases between. Germline assignment: CDR1 ENHRY and CDR2 SYGVKD. CDR3 nucleotides: TGTGCCATCAGTGAGTATGGCAGGTCCAATCAGCCCCAGCATTTT. Translation gives CAISEYGRSNQPQHF.

This clone was detected a few times. The rearrangement links TRBV6-4 to TRBJ2-7; TRBD1 matches 9 bases. CDR3 length equals 15 residues. The germline V gene encodes CDR1 MRHNA and CDR2 SNTAGT. The CDR3 here is CASSGGQGINYEQYV. For the CDR3, the DNA is TGCGCCAGCAGTGGAGGACAGGGGATCAACTACGAGCAGTACGTC.

This clone has more than one count but fewer than ten. The conserved final phenylalanine or tryptophan is absent from the CDR3, which likely points to a read error. The gene calls are TRBV12-3 or TRBV12-4 and TRBJ1-2; D might be TRBD1 (6 bases). Deletions cut 6 bases from V and 4 bases from J, with 12 bases between. There are 13 residues in the CDR3. CDR3 DNA sequence: TGTGCCAGCAGCCTTCAACAGGGCTATGGCTACACCCTC. Amino acids: CASSLQQGYGYTL.

This clone showed up many times. The V and J genes are TRBV2 and TRBJ1-2; 11 bases agree with TRBD1. Per germline, CDR1 SNHLY and CDR2 FYNNEI. The CDR3 totals 14 residues. Trimming removed 4 bases from V and 8 bases from J; junction bases left unmatched: 6. CDR3: CASSGLRDRGGYTF. As DNA, the CDR3 is TGTGCCAGCAGTGGACTTAGGGACAGGGGGGGCTACACCTTC.

There are many counts of this clone. The chain recombines TRBV4-1 with TRBJ2-7; D uncertain. This CDR3 is built from 15 residues. The V gene lost 0 bases and the J gene lost 1 base, with 10 bases spanning the gap. Germline V lookup: CDR1 MGHRA, CDR2 YSYEKL. CDR3: CASSQELDSSYEQYF. In DNA, the CDR3 is TGCGCCAGCAGCCAAGAATTAGACTCGTCCTACGAGCAGTACTTC.

This clone has a count of ten or more. This chain links TRBV6-1 with TRBJ2-6, with D possibly matching TRBD2 (5 bases). The V gene's germline CDR1 is MNHNS and CDR2 SASEGT. This CDR3 is 14 amino acids long. Trimming removed 5 bases at V and 2 bases at J, with 7 bases between. The CDR3 DNA reads as TGTGCCAGCAGTCCTAGCCCTGGGGCCAACGTCCTGACTTTC. Its translation: CASSPSPGANVLTF.

This clone has at least ten counts. The chain has TRBV28 and TRBJ1-5; a weak D match, TRBD1 (5 bases). The CDR3 length is 14 residues. Trimming removed 7 bases at V and 2 bases at J, with 12 bases between. Germline V gene lookup returns CDR1 MDHEN and CDR2 SYDVKM. This CDR3 reads CASTRGGGNQPQHF. The CDR3 region has the DNA TGTGCCAGCACAAGGGGAGGGGGCAATCAGCCCCAGCATTTT.

The chain recombines TRBV6-1 with TRBJ2-3, with D perhaps matching TRBD2 (6 bases). The V gene's germline CDR1 is MNHNS and CDR2 SASEGT. The CDR3 sequence is 15 residues long. Trimming left V 0 bases short and J 3 bases short, with 10 bases between. CDR3: CASSEASGPTDTQYF. CDR3 sequence (DNA): TGTGCCAGCAGTGAAGCTAGCGGACCTACAGATACGCAGTATTTT.

V is TRBV7-9 and J is TRBJ2-1, with TRBD2 as a possible D gene (6 bases). The V gene lost 3 bases and the J gene lost 10 bases, with 16 bases spanning the gap. Germline V gives CDR1 SEHNR, CDR2 FQNEAQ (reference sequence). The CDR3 runs 14 residues. CDR3 bases: TGTGCCAGCAGCTTGTCGGGACTTCAGACGGAGCAGTTCTTC. Its protein product is CASSLSGLQTEQFF. The full variable domain, rest sourced from reference TRBV7-9 and TRBJ2-1, is DTGVSQNPRHKITKRGQNVTFRCDPISEHNRLYWYRQTLGQGPEFLTYFQNEAQLEKSRLLSDRFSAERPKGSFSTLEIQRTEQGDSAMYLCASSLSGLQTEQFFGPGTRLTVL.

This clone came up many times. V and J are TRBV12-3 or TRBV12-4 and TRBJ1-4; 9 nucleotides line up with TRBD1. The ends lost 6 bases at V and 8 bases at J; junction bases unmatched: 7. The CDR3 length is 14 residues. The CDR3 reads CASSPGQGNEKLFF. DNA of the CDR3: TGTGCCAGCAGCCCGGGACAGGGTAACGAAAAACTGTTTTTT.

At least ten counts were recorded for this clone. Compared with germline, one end of the junction differs, possibly owing to a read error. The V and J genes are TRBV20-1 and TRBJ2-1, with D possibly being TRBD1 (6 bases). The CDR3 runs to 8 residues. Germline CDR1 and CDR2: DFQATT and SNEGSKA (reference sequence). CDR3 coding DNA: TGCAGTGCTTATGGGGGCCTCTTC. It translates to CSAYGGLF.

As to this clone: At one boundary the junction diverges from the germline segment, which might be a read error. The chain is built from TRBV6-1 and TRBJ2-7; either TRBD1 or TRBD2 may fit D (6 bases each). CDR3 length equals 14 residues. The germline V gene encodes CDR1 MNHNS and CDR2 SASEGT. The CDR3 DNA reads TGTGCTATTACTATCGGGGGCCTCTCCTACGAGCAGTACTTT. It encodes CAITIGGLSYEQYF.

Ten or more counts support this clone. V gene TRBV6-6 combines with J gene TRBJ1-3; no reliable D call. The germline CDR1 and CDR2 sequences are MNHNY and SVGAGI (reference sequence). CDR3 length: 15 residues. V dropped 2 bases and J dropped 0 bases, with 8 bases sitting between them. The CDR3 bases are TGTGCCAGCAGTTACGGCACCCTCTCTGGAAACACCATATATTTT. Amino acids: CASSYGTLSGNTIYF.